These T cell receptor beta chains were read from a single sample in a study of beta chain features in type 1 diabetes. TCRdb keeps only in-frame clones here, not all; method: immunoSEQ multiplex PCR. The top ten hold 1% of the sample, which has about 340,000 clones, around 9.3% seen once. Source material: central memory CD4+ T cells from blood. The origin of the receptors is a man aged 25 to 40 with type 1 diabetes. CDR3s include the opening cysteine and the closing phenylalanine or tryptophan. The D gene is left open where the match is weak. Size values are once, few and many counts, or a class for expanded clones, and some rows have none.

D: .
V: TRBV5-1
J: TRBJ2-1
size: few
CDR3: CASSLQANNEQFF
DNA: TGCGCCAGCAGCTTGCAGGCTAACAATGAGCAGTTCTTC

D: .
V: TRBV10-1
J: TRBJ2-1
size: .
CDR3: CASSDRAPGRQFF
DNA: TGCGCCAGCAGTGACCGTGCCCCGGGGCGACAGTTCTTC

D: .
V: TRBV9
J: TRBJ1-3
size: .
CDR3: CASSVEWDSGNTIYF
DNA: TGTGCCAGCAGCGTAGAGTGGGATTCAGGAAACACCATATATTTT

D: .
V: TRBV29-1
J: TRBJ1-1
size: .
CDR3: CSVDAGPGTEAFF
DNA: TGCAGCGTTGATGCTGGGCCCGGCACTGAAGCTTTCTTT

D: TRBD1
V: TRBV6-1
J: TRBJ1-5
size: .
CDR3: CASRESTGGENQPQHF
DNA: TGTGCCAGCAGGGAATCGACAGGGGGTGAAAATCAGCCCCAGCATTTT

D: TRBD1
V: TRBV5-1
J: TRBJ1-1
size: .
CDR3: CASSRADRGNTEAFF
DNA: TGCGCCAGCAGCCGAGCGGACAGGGGTAACACTGAAGCTTTCTTT

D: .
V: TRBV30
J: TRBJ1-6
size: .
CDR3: CAWSVKNSPLHF
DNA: TGTGCCTGGAGTGTTAAAAATTCACCCCTCCACTTT

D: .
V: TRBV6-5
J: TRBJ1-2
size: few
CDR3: CASSSGSGRGYTF
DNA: TGTGCCAGCAGTTCCGGATCAGGCCGTGGCTACACCTTC

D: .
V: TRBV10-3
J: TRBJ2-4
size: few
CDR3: CAIRPNREAIQYF
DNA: TGTGCCATCAGACCAAACAGGGAGGCCATTCAGTACTTC

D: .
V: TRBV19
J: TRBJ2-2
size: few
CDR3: CASSLDGPNTGELFF
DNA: TGTGCCAGTAGTCTGGACGGCCCGAACACCGGGGAGCTGTTTTTT

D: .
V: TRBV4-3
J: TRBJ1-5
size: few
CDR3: CASSETANSNQPQHF
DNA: TGCGCCAGCAGCGAGACAGCAAATAGCAATCAGCCCCAGCATTTT

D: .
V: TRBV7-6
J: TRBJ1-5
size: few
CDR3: CASSPTGGGSNQPQHF
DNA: TGTGCCAGCAGCCCGACGGGGGGTGGTAGCAATCAGCCCCAGCATTTT

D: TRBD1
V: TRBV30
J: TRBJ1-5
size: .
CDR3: CAWSVQGTHQPQHF
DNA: TGTGCCTGGAGTGTACAGGGGACCCATCAGCCCCAGCATTTT

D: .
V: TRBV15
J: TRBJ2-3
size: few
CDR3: CATSSLNRADTQYF
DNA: TGTGCCACCAGCAGTTTGAACAGGGCAGATACGCAGTATTTT

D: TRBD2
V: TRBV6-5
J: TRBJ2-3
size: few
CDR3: CASSYRLASSYTQYF
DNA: TGTGCCAGCAGTTACCGACTAGCATCTAGCTATACGCAGTATTTT

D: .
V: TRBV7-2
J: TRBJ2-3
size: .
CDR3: CASSLRGGPADTQYF
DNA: TGTGCCAGCAGCTTAAGGGGGGGGCCTGCAGATACGCAGTATTTT

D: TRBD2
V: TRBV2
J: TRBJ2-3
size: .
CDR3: CASSGGSGVTDTQYF
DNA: TGTGCCAGCAGTGGAGGTAGCGGGGTGACAGATACGCAGTATTTT

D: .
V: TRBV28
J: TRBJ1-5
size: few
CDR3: CASSSPNQPQHF
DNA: TGTGCCAGCAGTTCCCCTAATCAGCCCCAGCATTTT

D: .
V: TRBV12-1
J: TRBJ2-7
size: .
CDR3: CASSPPLGDSYEQYF
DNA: TGTGCCAGCAGCCCCCCCCTGGGGGACTCCTACGAGCAGTACTTC

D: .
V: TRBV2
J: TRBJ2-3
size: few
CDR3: CASSGEDTDTQYF
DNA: TGTGCCAGCAGTGGCGAGGACACAGATACGCAGTATTTT

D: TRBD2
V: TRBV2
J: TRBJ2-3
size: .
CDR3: CASSGRLAGTLTDTQYF
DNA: TGTGCCAGCAGTGGGAGACTAGCGGGGACTCTCACAGATACGCAGTATTTT

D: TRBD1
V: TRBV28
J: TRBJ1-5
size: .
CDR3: CASSSPQGRRQPQHF
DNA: TGTGCCAGCAGCAGCCCACAGGGGAGGAGGCAGCCCCAGCATTTT

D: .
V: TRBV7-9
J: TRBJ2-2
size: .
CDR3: CASSLDTNTGELFF
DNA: TGTGCCAGCAGCTTAGACACAAACACCGGGGAGCTGTTTTTT

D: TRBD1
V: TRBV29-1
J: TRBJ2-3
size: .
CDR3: CSVERGGQGRQDTQYF
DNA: TGCAGCGTTGAAAGGGGGGGACAGGGGCGGCAGGATACGCAGTATTTT

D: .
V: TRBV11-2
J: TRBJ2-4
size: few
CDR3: CASSLAADAGIQYF
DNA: TGTGCCAGCAGCTTAGCGGCAGACGCGGGAATTCAGTACTTC

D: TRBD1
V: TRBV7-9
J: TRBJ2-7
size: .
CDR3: CASSLGQGHYEQYF
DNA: TGTGCCAGCAGCTTGGGACAGGGCCACTACGAGCAGTACTTC

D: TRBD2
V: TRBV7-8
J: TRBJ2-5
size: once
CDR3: CASTGTSGEMAQYF
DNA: TGTGCCAGCACCGGGACTAGCGGGGAGATGGCCCAGTACTTC

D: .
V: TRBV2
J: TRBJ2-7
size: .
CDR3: CASSLRAGSYEQYF
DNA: TGTGCCAGCAGCCTCCGGGCGGGTTCCTACGAGCAGTACTTC

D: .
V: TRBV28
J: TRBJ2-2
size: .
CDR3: CASSSLRGGGGELFF
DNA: TGTGCCAGCAGTTCCCTCCGAGGGGGAGGCGGGGAGCTGTTTTTT

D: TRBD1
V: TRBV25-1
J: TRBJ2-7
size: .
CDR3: CASSEYLGQGAGFHEQYF
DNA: TGTGCCAGCAGTGAATATCTGGGACAGGGGGCAGGATTCCACGAGCAGTACTTC